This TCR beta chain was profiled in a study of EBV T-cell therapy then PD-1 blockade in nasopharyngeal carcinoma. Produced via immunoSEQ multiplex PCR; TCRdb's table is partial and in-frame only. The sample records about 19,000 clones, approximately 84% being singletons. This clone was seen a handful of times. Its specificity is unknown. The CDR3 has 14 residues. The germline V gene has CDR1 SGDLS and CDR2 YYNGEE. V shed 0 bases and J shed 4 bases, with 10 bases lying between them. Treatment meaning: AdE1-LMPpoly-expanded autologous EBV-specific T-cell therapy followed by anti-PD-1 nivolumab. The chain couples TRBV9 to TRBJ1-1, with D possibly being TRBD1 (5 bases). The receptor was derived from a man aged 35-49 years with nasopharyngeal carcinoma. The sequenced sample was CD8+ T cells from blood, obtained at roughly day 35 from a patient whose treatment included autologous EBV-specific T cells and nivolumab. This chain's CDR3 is CASSVEGQLTEAFF. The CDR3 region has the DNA TGTGCCAGCAGCGTAGAGGGGCAGCTCACTGAAGCTTTCTTT.